The TCR beta chain described here comes from a study of cytomegalovirus exposure and HLA in healthy donors. The CDR3 totals 11 residues. The PCR made use of 60 Vbeta and 13 Jbeta primers. Clones were read by immunoSEQ multiplex PCR, and TCRdb kept only the in-frame ones, dropping some. Its table lists 91,000 or so clones. Study findings and constraints: Later, TCR association rates were found to vary by HLA locus, highest for DRB1 and lowest for HLA-C.

For this clone: Its antigen is unknown.

The sequencing sample was made of PBMCs. This chain links TRBV21-1 with TRBJ1-1; TRBD1 is the table's D call, not checked against the DNA. TRBV21-1 is annotated as a pseudogene. The sequence was collected from a woman aged 30 to 39 in good health and CMV-seronegative. The CDR3 sequence: CASNHTGGAFF. CDR3 DNA: TGTGCCAGCAACCATACAGGGGGAGCTTTCTTT.